The next 14 T cell receptor beta chains were all read from a single sample in a study of blood T cell repertoires in COVID-19. Data came from immunoSEQ multiplex PCR; TCRdb stores just in-frame clones and leaves some out. The sample contains about 370,000 clones, 85% to 90% of which appear only once. Specimen: peripheral blood. The receptors come from a man aged 18-30 years with active or convalescent COVID-19.

J is TRBJ2-3 and V is TRBV11-2, with D perhaps TRBD2 (6 bases). From germline, CDR1 is SGHAT and CDR2 FQNNGV. The CDR3 runs to 19 residues. V was pared by 2 bases and J by 2 bases, with 23 bases between. The CDR3 loop reads CASSLRVEGASLFTDTQYF. DNA of the CDR3: TGTGCCAGCAGCTTAAGGGTGGAGGGAGCTAGCCTTTTCACAGATACGCAGTATTTT.

The rearrangement uses TRBV6-5 and TRBJ2-3; D gene uncertain. Germline values: CDR1 MNHEY, CDR2 SVGAGI. CDR3 length equals 13 residues. Trimming stripped 8 bases from V and 0 bases from J, with 9 bases between. The CDR3 reads CASGGQSTDTQYF. The DNA for the CDR3 is TGTGCCAGCGGCGGCCAGAGCACAGATACGCAGTATTTT.

The chain couples TRBV28 to TRBJ2-7; 7 bases map to TRBD1. J gave up 0 bases and V 9 bases, and 8 bases lay outside the gene matches. CDR1 and CDR2 (germline): MDHEN, SYDVKM. The CDR3 length is 14 residues. CDR3 DNA: TGTGCCAGTCAAGGACAGGAAATCTCCTACGAGCAGTACTTC. Translated: CASQGQEISYEQYF.

The rearrangement joins TRBV6-5 to TRBJ2-7; D might be TRBD2 (5 bases). The CDR3 extends over 15 amino acids. The germline gives CDR1 MNHEY, CDR2 SVGAGI. The V gene lost 3 bases and the J gene lost 4 bases, with 16 bases spanning the gap. In DNA form, the CDR3 reads TGTGCCAGCAGTTATCTCGGGGTGAGGGAATACGAGCAGTACTTC. Its translation: CASSYLGVREYEQYF.

In this sample, this clone turned up once. The chain recombines TRBV7-3 with TRBJ2-3; D ambiguous. The CDR3 runs 13 residues. The germline V gene has CDR1 SGHTA and CDR2 FQGTGA. V dropped 5 bases and J dropped 1 base, with 7 bases sitting between them. CDR3 amino acids: CASSPAGTDTQYF. The CDR3 DNA reads TGTGCCAGCAGCCCTGCGGGCACAGATACGCAGTATTTT. Combining the CDR3 with reference TRBV7-3 and TRBJ2-3 gives the whole variable domain GAGVSQTPSNKVTEKGKYVELRCDPISGHTALYWYRQSLGQGPEFLIYFQGTGAADDSGLPNDRFFAVRPEGSVSTLKIQRTERGDSAVYLCASSPAGTDTQYFGPGTRLTVL.

The rearrangement links TRBV7-2 to TRBJ1-2; 9 positions agree with TRBD1. V shed 5 bases, J shed 3 bases, and the junction held 7 bases outside the gene matches. The CDR3 length is 15 residues. The V gene's germline CDR1 is SGHTA and CDR2 FQGNSA. The CDR3 protein is CASSTTQGAHYGYTF. The CDR3, as DNA: TGTGCCAGCAGCACTACACAGGGGGCACACTATGGCTACACCTTC.

The count of this clone is one. The rearrangement joins TRBV20-1 to TRBJ2-2, with D uncertain. This CDR3 is 12 amino acids long. CDR1 DFQATT and CDR2 SNEGSKA come from the germline V gene (reference sequence). Trimming removed 3 bases from V and 6 bases from J, with 8 bases in between. CDR3: CSASLGPGELFF. Written as DNA, the CDR3 is TGCAGTGCTAGTCTAGGTCCCGGGGAGCTGTTTTTT.

The V call is TRBV7-2, the J call TRBJ2-1; 9 positions match TRBD2. CDR1 is SGHTA, CDR2 FQGNSA, per germline. This CDR3 is 16 amino acids long. With V trimmed by 1 base and J by 2 bases, 3 bases remained unmatched. CDR3 nucleotide sequence: TGTGCCAGCAGCTTAGGGGGCGGGAGGGCCTACAATGAGCAGTTCTTC. Protein product: CASSLGGGRAYNEQFF.

This clone was found once. The rearrangement links TRBV15 to TRBJ1-4; a possible D gene is TRBD1 (5 bases). Germline CDR1 and CDR2: LNHNV and YYDKDF (reference sequence). Trimming pared 5 bases from V and 0 bases from J, leaving 10 bases between. This CDR3 region has 15 residues. The CDR3 spells CATSPLGATNEKLFF. The CDR3 coding sequence is TGTGCCACCAGCCCGCTAGGGGCAACTAATGAAAAACTGTTTTTT.

This clone was seen a single time. In DNA, the CDR3 is TGTGCGTCGGGAGACAATGAGCAGTTCTTC. It is translated as CASGDNEQFF. The chain combines TRBV19 with TRBJ2-1, with a possible D match to TRBD2 (6 bases). The CDR3 covers 10 residues. Germline values: CDR1 LNHDA, CDR2 SQIVND (reference sequence).

The chain recombines TRBV6-5 with TRBJ1-5; 7 bases match TRBD1. CDR1 is MNHEY, CDR2 SVGAGI, per germline. The junction had 6 bases not matched to a gene; V was cut back by 6 bases and J by 1 base. The CDR3 loop spans 15 amino acids. In DNA form, the CDR3 reads TGTGCCAGCAGCCTACAGGGGCTAAGCAATCAGCCCCAGCATTTT. Amino acids: CASSLQGLSNQPQHF.

The gene calls are TRBV4-3 and TRBJ1-2; D gene ambiguous. This CDR3 contains 15 residues. V was cut by 0 bases and J by 4 bases, with 12 bases left in between. CDR1 and CDR2 from the germline V gene are LGHNA and YSLEER. The CDR3 DNA follows: TGCGCCAGCAGCCAAGATATCGACAAAATCTATGGCTACACCTTC. This encodes CASSQDIDKIYGYTF.

The chain joins TRBV23-1 to TRBJ2-4; maybe TRBD1 (6 bases). TRBV23-1 is sorted into the ORF group, with uncertain function. CDR3 length: 17 residues. Trimming removed 2 bases from V and 1 base from J, with 15 bases in between. The CDR3 spells CASSQQGILLAKNIQYF. DNA of the CDR3: TGCGCCAGCAGTCAACAGGGGATCCTATTGGCCAAAAACATTCAGTACTTC.

V usage is TRBV5-6 and J usage is TRBJ1-2; 8 nucleotides agree with TRBD1. With V trimmed by 8 bases and J by 4 bases, 7 bases remained unmatched. CDR3 length equals 13 residues. Germline-derived CDR1 and CDR2 are SGHDT and YYEEEE. CDR3: CASSDGQGYGYTF. CDR3 bases: TGTGCCAGTTCGGATGGACAGGGCTATGGCTACACCTTC.